This T cell receptor (beta chain) was identified in a study of regulatory T cells in long-lasting Graves disease. General observations from the study: Favored gene segments in persistent disease were TRBV28, TRBJ1-2 and TRBJ2-5. Lower TCR diversity characterized persistent Graves' patients relative to newly diagnosed patients.

This clonotype was seen many times. Its antigen is unidentified. V dropped 0 bases and J dropped 7 bases, with 9 bases sitting between them. CDR3 length equals 13 residues. Assembly of TCR beta libraries relied on iRepertoire HTBI primers together with Arm-PCR of CDR3 regions. Via MiXCR, TCRdb re-called the multiplex PCR reads, giving one row per CDR3 protein. Of approximately 230,000 distinct CDR3 sequences in the sample, around 18% were seen once. Noted time point: newly diagnosed GD, antithyroid drugs for less than 3 months. Construction of the TCR library relied on RNA isolated from PBMCs. This material consisted of peripheral blood mononuclear cells (PBMCs), taken at new diagnosis, from a patient treated with antithyroid drugs. The chain joins TRBV12-3 or TRBV12-4 to TRBJ1-1; D remains ambiguous. The source is a female donor with Graves disease. The CDR3 DNA reads TGTGCCAGCAGTTTAGCCCTGTTTCTTGAAGCTTTCTTT. Translating it yields CASSLALFLEAFF.